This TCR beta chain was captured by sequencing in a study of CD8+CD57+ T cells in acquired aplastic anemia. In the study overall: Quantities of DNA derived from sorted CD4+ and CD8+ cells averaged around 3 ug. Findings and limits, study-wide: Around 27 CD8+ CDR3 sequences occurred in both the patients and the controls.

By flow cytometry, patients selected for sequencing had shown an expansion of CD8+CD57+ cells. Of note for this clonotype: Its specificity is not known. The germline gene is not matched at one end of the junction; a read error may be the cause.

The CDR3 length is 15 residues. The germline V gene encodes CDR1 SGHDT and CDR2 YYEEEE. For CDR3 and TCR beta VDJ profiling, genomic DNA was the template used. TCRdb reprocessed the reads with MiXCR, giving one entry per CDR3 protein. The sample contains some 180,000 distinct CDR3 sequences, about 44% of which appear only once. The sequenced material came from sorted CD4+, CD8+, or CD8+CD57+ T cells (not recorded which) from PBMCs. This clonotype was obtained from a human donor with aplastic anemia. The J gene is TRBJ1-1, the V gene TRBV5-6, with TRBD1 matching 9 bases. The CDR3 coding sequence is TGTTCCAGCAGCTCCCGGACAGGGGTTAACACTGAAGCTTTCTTT. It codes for CSSSSRTGVNTEAFF.